The 18 T cell receptor beta chains reported below all come from one sample, sequenced in a study of shared clonotypes between healthy human individuals. TCRdb keeps only in-frame clones here, not all; method: immunoSEQ multiplex PCR. The sample contains under 650,000 clones, 96% of which appear only once. Source material: naive CD4+ T cells sorted from blood. Sample subset: CD45RA+ positively selected. The source is a woman aged 30 to 39 in good health.

The rearrangement joins TRBV7-9 to TRBJ1-4; 7 bases align to TRBD1. Trimming at V came to 1 base and at J to 6 bases, leaving 8 bases not matched to a gene. Looked up from germline, CDR1 is SEHNR and CDR2 is FQNEAQ (reference sequence). The CDR3 length is 16 residues. CDR3 residues: CASSLVYRDSYEKLFF. The CDR3 DNA is TGTGCCAGCAGCTTAGTTTACCGGGACAGTTATGAAAAACTGTTTTTT.

This rearrangement joins TRBV18 to TRBJ1-3; a possible D gene is TRBD1 (6 bases). With 8 bases removed from V and 1 base from J, the gap between germline ends came to 15 bases. The CDR3 spans 15 residues. Germline V gene lookup returns CDR1 KGHSH and CDR2 LQKENI. As DNA, the CDR3 is TGTGCCAGCCGAGCGGGGGGGACATCTGGAAACACCATATATTTT. The encoded protein is CASRAGGTSGNTIYF.

The genes are TRBV29-1 and TRBJ2-1, with 9 bases matching TRBD1. This CDR3 spans 13 amino acids. The junction had 8 bases not matched to a gene; V was cut back by 7 bases and J by 7 bases. Per the germline V gene, CDR1 is SQVTM and CDR2 is ANQGSEA. CDR3 in DNA: TGCAGCGCACGACAGGGGGTGTTAAATGAGCAGTTCTTC. Translated: CSARQGVLNEQFF.

The chain couples TRBV28 to TRBJ2-4; 9 bases match TRBD2. Germline CDR1 is MDHEN and CDR2 is SYDVKM. V dropped 6 bases and J dropped 1; count of bases not matched to a gene: 7. The CDR3 consists of 16 residues. CDR3 sequence (DNA): TGTGCCAGCAGCGCTAGCGGGGCTAGTGCCAAAAACATTCAGTACTTC. Its translation: CASSASGASAKNIQYF.

The chain has TRBV15 and TRBJ2-1, with 7 bases identical to TRBD2. V lost 1 base and J lost 9; bases outside the gene matches: 12. Germline CDR1 reads LNHNV; CDR2 reads YYDKDF (reference sequence). The CDR3 totals 16 residues. CDR3 loop: CATSRGAGVKSGEQFF. The CDR3 DNA follows: TGTGCCACCAGCAGAGGGGCGGGAGTAAAGAGCGGTGAGCAGTTCTTC.

The rearrangement joins TRBV15 to TRBJ2-7; TRBD2 aligns across 10 bases. The ends lost 1 base at V and 5 bases at J; junction bases unmatched: 8. Per the germline V gene, CDR1 is LNHNV and CDR2 is YYDKDF (reference sequence). CDR3 length: 16 residues. CDR3 sequence reads: CATSRGASGRPNEQYF. DNA of the CDR3: TGTGCCACCAGCAGAGGGGCTAGCGGGAGACCGAACGAGCAGTACTTC.

The V and J genes are TRBV30 and TRBJ2-1; D is ambiguous. CDR1 GTSNPN and CDR2 SVGIG come from the germline V gene (reference sequence). Between the trimmed V and J ends, which lost 8 bases and 4 bases, there was a span of 12 bases. CDR3 size: 12 residues. CDR3 in DNA: TGTGCCGTAAGCCCCTCATACAATGAGCAGTTCTTC. It translates to CAVSPSYNEQFF.

Concerning this clone: The junction shows a germline mismatch at one end, possibly a read error. The rearrangement uses TRBV7-9 and TRBJ2-1; 8 nucleotides agree with TRBD1. This CDR3 comprises 11 residues. Germline CDR1 is SEHNR and CDR2 is FQNEAQ (reference sequence). The CDR3 nucleotides read TGTGCCAGCAGCTTAGGGACAGGGTTACTCTTC. Translating it yields CASSLGTGLLF.

The V gene is TRBV28, the J gene TRBJ1-3, with D unclear. In germline, CDR1 is MDHEN, CDR2 SYDVKM. Trimming pared 4 bases from V and 0 bases from J, leaving 13 bases between. The CDR3 is 16 residues long. CDR3 nucleotide sequence: TGTGCCAGCAGTTCTTGGGCCCAGTCCTCTGGAAACACCATATATTTT. Amino acids: CASSSWAQSSGNTIYF.

The gene calls are TRBV28 and TRBJ1-2, with D maybe TRBD1 (6 bases). From germline, CDR1 is MDHEN and CDR2 SYDVKM. Trimming shortened V by 7 bases and J by 3 bases, and 12 bases separated the two germline ends. The CDR3 runs 13 residues. The CDR3 is CASTLNRDYGYTF. The CDR3 DNA is TGTGCCAGCACCTTAAACAGGGACTATGGCTACACCTTC.

The chain uses TRBV7-9 and TRBJ2-5; TRBD2 agrees at 16 bases. Germline CDR1 SEHNR, CDR2 FQNEAQ (reference sequence). The ends lost 5 bases at V and 4 bases at J; junction bases unmatched: 10. The CDR3 sequence is 18 residues long. CDR3 residues: CASSPTGTSGRARETQYF. CDR3 nucleotides: TGTGCCAGCAGCCCAACCGGGACTAGCGGGAGGGCCAGAGAGACCCAGTACTTC.

The chain employs TRBV6-5 and TRBJ2-1; TRBD1 or TRBD2 may be the D gene (5 bases each). V lost 5 bases to trimming and J lost 1 base, with 12 bases between them. This CDR3 is built from 15 residues. Per germline, CDR1 MNHEY and CDR2 SVGAGI. The CDR3 DNA sequence: TGTGCCAGCAGTCGACAGTGGAGGTCCTACAATGAGCAGTTCTTC. Translated, it gives CASSRQWRSYNEQFF.

The chain recombines TRBV18 with TRBJ2-2, with TRBD2 identical over 16 bases. Germline V gene sequence: CDR1 KGHSH, CDR2 LQKENI. The V segment lost 0 bases and the J segment 3 bases; nucleotides outside the gene matches: 1. The CDR3 totals 18 residues. Written as DNA, the CDR3 is TGTGCCAGCTCACCACCGGGACTAGCGGGAGGGGACACCGGGGAGCTGTTTTTT. Its protein product is CASSPPGLAGGDTGELFF.

The V gene is TRBV28, the J gene TRBJ1-2, with 7 bases aligning to TRBD1. CDR1 is MDHEN and CDR2 is SYDVKM in the germline V gene. The ends lost 5 bases at V and 4 bases at J; junction bases unmatched: 7. This CDR3 region has 14 residues. For the CDR3, the DNA is TGTGCCAGCAGTACCACAGGGGCTCTCTATGGCTACACCTTC. Translation gives CASSTTGALYGYTF.

The chain combines TRBV7-8 with TRBJ2-3; the match to TRBD2 covers 8 bases. Germline lookup yields CDR1 SGHVS and CDR2 FQNEAQ. V shed 5 bases and J 4 bases; nucleotides not matched to a gene: 5. CDR3 length: 14 residues. The CDR3 sequence is CASSPRTSPDTQYF. As DNA, the CDR3 is TGTGCCAGCAGCCCGCGGACTAGCCCAGATACGCAGTATTTT.

The V call is TRBV7-9, the J call TRBJ1-5; 7 bases align to TRBD1. V was pared by 5 bases and J by 0 bases, with 1 base of the junction left unmatched. CDR3 length: 14 residues. Germline CDR1 SEHNR, CDR2 FQNEAQ (reference sequence). For the CDR3, the DNA is TGTGCCAGCAGCCACAGGGGTAGCAATCAGCCCCAGCATTTT. This encodes CASSHRGSNQPQHF.

This rearrangement joins TRBV4-1 to TRBJ1-1; maybe TRBD1 (5 bases). The length of the CDR3 is 13 residues. The V gene's germline CDR1 is MGHRA and CDR2 YSYEKL. Deletions cut 4 bases from V and 1 base from J, with 7 bases between. The CDR3 loop is CASSRTPNTEAFF. The CDR3 DNA follows: TGCGCCAGCAGCCGGACACCGAACACTGAAGCTTTCTTT.

The V call is TRBV18, the J call TRBJ1-1; D not certain. Germline V gene data show CDR1 as KGHSH and CDR2 as LQKENI. The CDR3 is 15 amino acids. The V end was cut by 2 bases, the J end by 1 base, with 11 bases between. Here the CDR3 reads CASSPGIGRNTEAFF. For the CDR3, the DNA is TGTGCCAGCTCACCAGGTATTGGGAGGAACACTGAAGCTTTCTTT.